This T cell receptor (beta chain) was obtained from a study of circulating CD8 cells and anti-PD-1 response in melanoma. Sorting of live CD3+CD8+TCRalphabeta+ cells by PD-1 and/or TIGIT gave four subsets. CDR1 MGHRA and CDR2 YSYEKL come from the germline V gene. The CDR3 sequence is 15 residues long. Trimming stripped 0 bases from V and 9 bases from J, with 15 bases between. Using roughly 14 ng of total RNA, TCR libraries were made with the QIAseq Immune Repertoire TCR panel. Via MiXCR, TCRdb re-called the reads, giving one row per CDR3 protein. The data hold around 620 distinct CDR3 sequences, with roughly 6% observed a single time. By its share, this clonotype is medium-sized.

V gene TRBV4-1 combines with J gene TRBJ2-1; D uncertain. The sequence came from a human donor with melanoma. The input for sequencing was CD8+ T cells from PBMCs, taken at baseline or after one month of anti-PD-1 therapy (not recorded which). CDR3 sequence (DNA): TGCGCCAGCAGCCAAGAGGTAATATTTTCCGGTGAGCAGTTCTTC. Translating gives CASSQEVIFSGEQFF.